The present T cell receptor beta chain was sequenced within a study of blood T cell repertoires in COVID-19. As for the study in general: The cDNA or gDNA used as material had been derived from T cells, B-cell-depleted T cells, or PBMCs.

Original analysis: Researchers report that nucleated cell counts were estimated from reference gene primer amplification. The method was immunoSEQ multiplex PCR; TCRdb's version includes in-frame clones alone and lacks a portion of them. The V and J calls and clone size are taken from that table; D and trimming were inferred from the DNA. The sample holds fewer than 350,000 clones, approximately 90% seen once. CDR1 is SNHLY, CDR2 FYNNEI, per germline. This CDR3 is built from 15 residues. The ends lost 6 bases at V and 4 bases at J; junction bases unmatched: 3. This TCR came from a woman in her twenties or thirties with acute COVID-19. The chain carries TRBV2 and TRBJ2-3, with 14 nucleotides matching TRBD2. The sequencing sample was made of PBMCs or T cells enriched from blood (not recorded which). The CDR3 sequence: CASRGTSGRSDTQYF. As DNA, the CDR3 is TGTGCCAGCAGAGGGACTAGCGGGAGATCAGATACGCAGTATTTT.